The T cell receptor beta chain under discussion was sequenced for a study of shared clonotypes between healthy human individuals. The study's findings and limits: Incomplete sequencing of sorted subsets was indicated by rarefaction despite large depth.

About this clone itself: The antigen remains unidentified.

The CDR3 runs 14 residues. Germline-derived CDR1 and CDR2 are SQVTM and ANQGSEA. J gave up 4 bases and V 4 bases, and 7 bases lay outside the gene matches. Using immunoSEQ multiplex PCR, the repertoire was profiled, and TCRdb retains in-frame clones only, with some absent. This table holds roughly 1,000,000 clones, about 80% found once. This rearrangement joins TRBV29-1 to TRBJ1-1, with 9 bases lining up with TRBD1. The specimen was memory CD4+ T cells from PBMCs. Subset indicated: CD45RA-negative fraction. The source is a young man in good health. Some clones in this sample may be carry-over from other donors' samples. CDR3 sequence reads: CSVVLDRGGTEAFF. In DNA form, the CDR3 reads TGCAGCGTTGTACTGGACAGGGGAGGCACTGAAGCTTTCTTT.